This TCR beta chain was captured by sequencing in a study of T cell responses to AZD1222 COVID-19 vaccine. The data were produced by immunoSEQ multiplex PCR, yet TCRdb's version contains in-frame clones alone and is incomplete. The sample has about 140,000 clones; 70% to 90% are singletons. The CDR3 has 17 amino acids. Germline CDR1 reads SGDLS; CDR2 reads YYNGEE. The trim removed 3 bases at V and 0 bases at J, leaving 11 bases unmatched. The chain carries TRBV9 and TRBJ2-7; TRBD1 matches 8 bases. The clonotype was recovered from an adult in good health. Specimen: peripheral blood, collected on day 0 of AZD1222 vaccination. CDR3: CASSAAGQGFSSYEQYF. The CDR3 DNA follows: TGTGCCAGCAGCGCGGCTGGACAGGGTTTCAGCTCCTACGAGCAGTACTTC.